A selection of T cell receptor beta chains follows, all from one sample in a study of Graves' ophthalmopathy and Graves' hyperthyroidism. MiXCR, applied by TCRdb to the multiplex PCR reads, yields one record per CDR3 protein. The data hold about 700,000 distinct CDR3 sequences, with roughly 40% observed a single time. The sample comprised peripheral blood. The source of these receptors is an adult man with Graves' ophthalmopathy. The CDR3 runs from the conserved cysteine through the conserved F or W. D genes are given only for firm matches. Rows may omit the clone size; those that give it use once, few, many or a size class.

>-|TRBD1|TRBV20-1|TRBJ2-5
CSAKGQQGAEETQYF
TGCAGTGCTAAGGGCCAACAGGGGGCCGAAGAGACCCAGTACTTC
>many|TRBD1|TRBV29-1|TRBJ2-7
CSVEVTQGAYEQYF
TGCAGCGTTGAAGTCACGCAGGGGGCCTACGAGCAGTACTTC
>-|TRBD2|TRBV29-1|TRBJ2-2
CSVGTSGGTGELFF
TGCAGCGTTGGGACTAGCGGGGGGACCGGGGAGCTGTTTTTT
>many|-|TRBV7-9|TRBJ1-2
CASSLGGEAGYTF
TGTGCCAGCAGCTTAGGTGGGGAAGCAGGCTACACCTTC
>many|TRBD1|TRBV9|TRBJ1-3
CASSRTGTEGNTIYF
TGTGCCAGCAGCCGAACCGGGACAGAGGGCAACACCATATATTTT
>-|TRBD1|TRBV7-9|TRBJ2-7
CASAGTGIDEQYF
TGCGCCAGCGCCGGGACAGGGATCGACGAGCAGTACTTC
>-|-|TRBV7-9|TRBJ1-1
CASTRSTGDTEAFF
TGTGCCAGCACCCGGTCGACGGGGGATACTGAAGCTTTCTTT
>-|-|TRBV7-6|TRBJ1-1
CASSLVSGINTKAFF
TGTGCCAGCAGCTTAGTATCCGGGATTAACACTAAAGCTTTCTTT
>-|-|TRBV29-1|TRBJ2-6
CSVGLRSGISGANVLTF
TGCAGCGTTGGACTAAGGTCGGGAATCTCTGGGGCCAACGTCCTGACTTTC
>few|TRBD2|TRBV11-2|TRBJ2-5
CASSRPSGVGETQYF
TGTGCCAGCAGCCGTCCTAGCGGAGTGGGAGAGACCCAGTACTTC
>-|-|TRBV2|TRBJ1-2
CASSLEGGSRYGYTF
TGTGCCAGCAGCTTAGAAGGAGGCAGCCGCTATGGCTACACCTTC
>many|-|TRBV9|TRBJ1-1
CASSVAPAGATEAFF
TGTGCCAGCAGCGTAGCCCCAGCCGGGGCCACTGAAGCTTTCTTT
>-|TRBD2|TRBV11-2|TRBJ2-7
CASSLVRLAGGYEQYF
TGTGCCAGCAGCTTAGTCCGACTAGCGGGGGGCTACGAGCAGTACTTC
>-|-|TRBV29-1|TRBJ2-2
CSWASDTGELFF
TGCAGCTGGGCGAGCGACACCGGGGAGCTGTTTTTT
>-|-|TRBV2|TRBJ1-2
CASSGDRVHGYTF
TGCGCCAGCAGTGGGGATAGGGTCCATGGCTACACCTTC
>many|-|TRBV7-8|TRBJ2-2
CASSRREAGELFF
TGTGCCAGCAGCCGCAGGGAGGCCGGGGAGCTGTTTTTT
>many|-|TRBV7-6|TRBJ1-6
CASSLPDSPLHF
TGTGCCAGCAGCTTACCCGACTCACCCCTCCACTTT
>many|TRBD1|TRBV19|TRBJ1-2
CASSLDRGLGYTF
TGTGCCAGTAGCTTGGACAGGGGATTAGGCTACACCTTC
>once|-|TRBV11-1|TRBJ1-1
CAWSPGAGGTEAFF
TGTGCCTGGAGTCCTGGTGCTGGAGGGACTGAAGCTTTCTTT
>-|-|TRBV10-3|TRBJ1-3
CASSEGDWNTIYF
TGTGCCAGCAGTGAAGGGGATTGGAACACCATATATTTT
>-|-|TRBV24-1|TRBJ1-1
CATSDFAGFGGAFF
TGTGCCACCAGTGATTTCGCAGGATTCGGTGGAGCTTTCTTT
>-|TRBD1|TRBV12-3/TRBV12-4|TRBJ1-2
CASRTGQGVSNGYTF
TGTGCCAGCAGAACCGGACAGGGGGTGTCGAATGGCTACACCTTC
>-|TRBD1|TRBV19|TRBJ2-3
CASTMTGGTDTQYF
TGTGCCAGTACCATGACAGGGGGCACAGATACGCAGTATTTT
>-|-|TRBV7-2|TRBJ2-1
CASSLRGFPEQFF
TGTGCCAGCAGCTTACGAGGGTTCCCTGAGCAGTTCTTC
>-|-|TRBV19|TRBJ1-1
CASTSRDTEAFF
TGTGCCAGTACCAGCAGGGACACTGAAGCTTTCTTT
>few|TRBD2|TRBV5-4|TRBJ2-7
CASSQDGGTTDEQYF
TGTGCCAGCAGCCAAGATGGGGGGACTACCGACGAGCAGTACTTC
>-|-|TRBV2|TRBJ1-2
CASSWTRTGTDLSYTF
TGTGCCAGCAGTTGGACACGGACTGGGACCGATTTGAGCTACACCTTC
>-|TRBD1|TRBV7-8|TRBJ2-7
CAGSFSSDRDYEQYF
TGTGCCGGCAGCTTTAGCTCTGACAGGGACTACGAGCAGTACTTC
>many|TRBD1|TRBV7-2|TRBJ1-6
CASSFTPLQGNNSPLHF
TGTGCCAGCAGCTTCACCCCGTTACAGGGGAATAATTCACCCCTCCACTTT
>-|-|TRBV5-5|TRBJ2-3
CASSLAFASSTDTQYF
TGTGCCAGCAGCTTAGCTTTCGCGTCTAGCACAGATACGCAGTATTTT
>few|TRBD2|TRBV6-5|TRBJ2-7
CASRDTGTSGAKNYEQYF
TGTGCCAGCAGAGACACCGGGACTAGCGGGGCCAAAAACTACGAGCAGTACTTC
>once|-|TRBV10-3|TRBJ1-4
CASSEVIGSLNEKLFF
TGTGCCAGCAGTGAAGTAATTGGCAGTCTTAATGAAAAACTGTTTTTT
>-|-|TRBV7-9|TRBJ1-3
CASSESGEHTGGIYF
TGTGCCAGCAGCGAATCGGGGGAGCACACCGGGGGCATATATTTT
>many|TRBD1|TRBV10-3|TRBJ2-2
CAITAGQGVGTGELFF
TGTGCCATCACCGCGGGACAGGGAGTAGGCACCGGGGAGCTGTTTTTT
>many|TRBD1|TRBV2|TRBJ2-7
CASRGQTAYEQYF
TGTGCCAGCAGGGGACAGACGGCCTACGAGCAGTACTTC
>few|-|TRBV19|TRBJ1-5
CASSIDRYSNQPQHF
TGTGCCAGTAGTATAGATCGGTATAGCAATCAGCCCCAGCATTTT
>-|-|TRBV10-3|TRBJ2-6
CAIRADGANVLTF
TGTGCCATCAGGGCGGATGGGGCCAACGTCCTGACTTTC
>many|-|TRBV12-3/TRBV12-4|TRBJ1-1
CASSLGREAAFF
TGTGCCAGCAGTTTAGGCAGGGAGGCAGCTTTCTTT
>-|-|TRBV19|TRBJ2-5
CASTPPRYGGRQETQYF
TGTGCCAGTACCCCTCCAAGGTATGGGGGAAGGCAAGAGACCCAGTACTTC
>many|TRBD1|TRBV2|TRBJ1-5
CASRGTGGGQPQHF
TGTGCCAGCAGAGGGACAGGGGGCGGACAGCCCCAGCATTTT
>many|-|TRBV7-9|TRBJ2-7
CASSLLGSYEQYF
TGTGCCAGCAGCTTGCTGGGATCCTACGAGCAGTACTTC
>-|TRBD1|TRBV9|TRBJ1-1
CASSRTGYMNTEAFF
TGTGCCAGCAGTCGGACAGGGTACATGAACACTGAAGCTTTCTTT
>-|-|TRBV10-3|TRBJ2-7
CASSLMGRDPIYEQYF
TGTGCCAGCAGTCTTATGGGAAGGGACCCCATCTACGAGCAGTACTTC
>-|-|TRBV20-1|TRBJ1-1
CSARDRMVPEAFF
TGCAGTGCTAGAGATCGGATGGTTCCTGAAGCTTTCTTT
>-|-|TRBV7-9|TRBJ2-2
CASSLTIGQENTGELSF
TGTGCCAGCAGCTTAACGATCGGGCAGGAGAACACCGGGGAGCTGTCTTTT
>-|-|TRBV25-1|TRBJ1-5
CASNTGLGNQPQHF
TGTGCCAGCAATACAGGGTTGGGCAATCAGCCCCAGCATTTT
>-|-|TRBV29-1|TRBJ2-7
CSVVGFYYEQYF
TGCAGCGTTGTTGGATTCTACTACGAGCAGTACTTC
>few|-|TRBV7-9|TRBJ1-4
CASSHGTLEKLFF
TGTGCCAGCAGTCATGGGACACTAGAAAAACTGTTTTTT
>-|TRBD1|TRBV25-1|TRBJ1-2
CASSEPGQGYTF
TGTGCCAGCAGTGAACCGGGACAGGGCTACACCTTC
>-|-|TRBV7-9|TRBJ1-2
CASSAGGTFNYGYTF
TGTGCCAGCAGCGCGGGGGGGACGTTTAACTATGGCTACACCTTC
>-|-|TRBV9|TRBJ1-2
CASSVDVGMDGYTF
TGTGCCAGCAGCGTAGATGTAGGGATGGATGGCTACACCTTC